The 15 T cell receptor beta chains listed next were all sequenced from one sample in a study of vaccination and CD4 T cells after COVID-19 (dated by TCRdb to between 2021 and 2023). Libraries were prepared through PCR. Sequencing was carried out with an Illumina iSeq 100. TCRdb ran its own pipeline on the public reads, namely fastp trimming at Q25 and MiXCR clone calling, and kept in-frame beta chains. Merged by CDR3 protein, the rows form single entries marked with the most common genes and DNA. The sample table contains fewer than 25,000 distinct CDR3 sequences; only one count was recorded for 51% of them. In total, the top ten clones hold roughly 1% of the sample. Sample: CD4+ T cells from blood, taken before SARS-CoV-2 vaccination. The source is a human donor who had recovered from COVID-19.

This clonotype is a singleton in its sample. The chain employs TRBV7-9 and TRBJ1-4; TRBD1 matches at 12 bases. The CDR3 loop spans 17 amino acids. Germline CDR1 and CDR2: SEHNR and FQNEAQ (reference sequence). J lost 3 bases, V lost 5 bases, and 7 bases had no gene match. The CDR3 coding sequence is TGTGCCAGCAGCCCACGGGACAGGGGGCGGGCTAATGAAAAACTGTTTTTT. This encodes CASSPRDRGRANEKLFF.

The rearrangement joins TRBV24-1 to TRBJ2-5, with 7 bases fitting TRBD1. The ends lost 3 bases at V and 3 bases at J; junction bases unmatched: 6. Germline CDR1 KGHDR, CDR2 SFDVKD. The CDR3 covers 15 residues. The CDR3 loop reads CATSDIRTGEETQYF. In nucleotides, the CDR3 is TGTGCCACCAGTGATATTCGGACAGGCGAAGAGACCCAGTACTTC.

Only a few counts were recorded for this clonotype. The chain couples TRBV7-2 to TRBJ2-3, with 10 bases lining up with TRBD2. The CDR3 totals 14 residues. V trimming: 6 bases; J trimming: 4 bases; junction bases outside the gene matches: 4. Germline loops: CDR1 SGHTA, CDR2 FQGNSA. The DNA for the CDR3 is TGTGCCAGCAGGCCCGGGACTAGCGCAGATACGCAGTATTTT. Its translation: CASRPGTSADTQYF.

CDR3 nucleotide sequence: TGCGCCAGCAGCCGACTGGAGGTGGGAGAGACCCAGTACTTC. It codes for CASSRLEVGETQYF. The chain couples TRBV4-1 to TRBJ2-5, with a possible D match to TRBD2 (5 bases). Deletions cut 4 bases from V and 4 bases from J, with 13 bases between. Germline-derived CDR1 and CDR2 are MGHRA and YSYEKL. The CDR3 is made up of 14 amino acids.

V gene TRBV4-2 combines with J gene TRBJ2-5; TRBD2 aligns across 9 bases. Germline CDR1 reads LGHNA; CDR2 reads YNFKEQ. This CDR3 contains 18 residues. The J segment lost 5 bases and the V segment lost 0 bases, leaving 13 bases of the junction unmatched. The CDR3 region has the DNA TGTGCCAGCAGCCAAGAACGTGTGGCGGGAGGGCTTTTGGAGACCCAGTACTTC. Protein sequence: CASSQERVAGGLLETQYF.

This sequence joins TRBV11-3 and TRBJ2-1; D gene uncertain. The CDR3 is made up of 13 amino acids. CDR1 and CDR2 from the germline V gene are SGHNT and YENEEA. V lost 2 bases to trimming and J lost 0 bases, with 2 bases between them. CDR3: CASSLNSYNEQFF. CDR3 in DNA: TGTGCCAGCAGCTTAAACTCCTACAATGAGCAGTTCTTC.

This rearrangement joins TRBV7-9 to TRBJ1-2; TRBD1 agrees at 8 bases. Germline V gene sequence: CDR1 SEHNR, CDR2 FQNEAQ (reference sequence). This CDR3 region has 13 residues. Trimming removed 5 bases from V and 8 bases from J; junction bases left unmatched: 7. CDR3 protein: CASSPTGERGYTF. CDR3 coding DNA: TGTGCCAGCAGCCCGACAGGGGAGCGGGGCTACACCTTC.

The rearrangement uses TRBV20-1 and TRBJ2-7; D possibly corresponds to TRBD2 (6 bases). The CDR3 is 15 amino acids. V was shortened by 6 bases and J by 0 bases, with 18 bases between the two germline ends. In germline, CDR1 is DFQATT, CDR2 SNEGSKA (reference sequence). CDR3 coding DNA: TGCAGTGCCAAGTCTAGCGAATCTAACTCCTACGAGCAGTACTTC. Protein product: CSAKSSESNSYEQYF.

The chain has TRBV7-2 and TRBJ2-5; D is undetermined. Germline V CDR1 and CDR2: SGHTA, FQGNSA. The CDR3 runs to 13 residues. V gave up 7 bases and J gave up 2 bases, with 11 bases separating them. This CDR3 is CASTKQRQETQYF. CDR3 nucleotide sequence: TGTGCCAGCACCAAACAAAGACAAGAGACCCAGTACTTC.

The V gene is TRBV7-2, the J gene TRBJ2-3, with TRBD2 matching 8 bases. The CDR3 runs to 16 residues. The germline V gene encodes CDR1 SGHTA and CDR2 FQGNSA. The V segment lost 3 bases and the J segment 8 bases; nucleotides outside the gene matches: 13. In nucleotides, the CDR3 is TGTGCCAGCAGCTTTATCCCAGCGGGAGCGACGGGTACGCAGTATTTT. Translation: CASSFIPAGATGTQYF.

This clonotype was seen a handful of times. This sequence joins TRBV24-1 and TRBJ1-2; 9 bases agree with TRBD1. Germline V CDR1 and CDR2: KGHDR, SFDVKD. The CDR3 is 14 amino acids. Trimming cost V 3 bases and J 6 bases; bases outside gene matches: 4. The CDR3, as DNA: TGTGCCACCAGTGATAACCGACAGGGGGATGGCTACACCTTC. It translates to CATSDNRQGDGYTF.

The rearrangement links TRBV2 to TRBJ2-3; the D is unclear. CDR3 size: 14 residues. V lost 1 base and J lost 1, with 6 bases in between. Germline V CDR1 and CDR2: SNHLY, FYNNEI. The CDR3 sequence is CASSEGMGTDTQYF. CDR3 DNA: TGTGCCAGCAGTGAAGGGATGGGCACAGATACGCAGTATTTT.

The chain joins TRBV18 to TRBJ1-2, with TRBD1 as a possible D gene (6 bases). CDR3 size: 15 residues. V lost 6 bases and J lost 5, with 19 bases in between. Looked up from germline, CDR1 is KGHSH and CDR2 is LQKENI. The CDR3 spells CASSLDSDSVYGYTF. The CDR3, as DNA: TGTGCCAGCTCGCTAGACTCGGACAGTGTGTATGGCTACACCTTC.

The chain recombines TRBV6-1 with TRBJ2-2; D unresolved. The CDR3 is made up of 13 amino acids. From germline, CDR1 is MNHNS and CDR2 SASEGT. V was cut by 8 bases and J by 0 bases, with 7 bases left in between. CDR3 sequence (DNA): TGTGCCAGCGGAGCTGCGAACACCGGGGAGCTGTTTTTT. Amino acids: CASGAANTGELFF.

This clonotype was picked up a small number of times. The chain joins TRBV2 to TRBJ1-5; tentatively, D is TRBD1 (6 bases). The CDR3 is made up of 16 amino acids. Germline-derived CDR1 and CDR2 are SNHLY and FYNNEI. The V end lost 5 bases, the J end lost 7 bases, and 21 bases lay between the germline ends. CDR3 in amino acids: CASSRTAELQLQPQHF. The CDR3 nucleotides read TGTGCCAGCAGTAGGACAGCGGAACTTCAATTGCAGCCCCAGCATTTT.